This T cell receptor (beta chain) emerged from a study of blood T cell repertoires in COVID-19. Trimming took off 3 bases at V and 8 bases at J, with 19 bases between the two ends. Germline V lookup: CDR1 LNHDA, CDR2 SQIVND (reference sequence). The CDR3 is made up of 15 amino acids. Clones were sequenced by immunoSEQ multiplex PCR, and TCRdb holds only the in-frame ones, with some missing. The table lists 150,000 to 200,000 clones, approximately 92% of them singletons. The V gene is TRBV19, the J gene TRBJ1-2; D possibly corresponds to TRBD1 (6 bases). Source material: peripheral blood. The TCR was taken from a woman between 45 and 60 years old with acute or convalescent COVID-19. The CDR3 is CASSMARDTNRGYTF. CDR3 DNA sequence: TGTGCCAGTAGTATGGCTCGGGACACTAATAGGGGCTACACCTTC.